The next 17 T cell receptor beta chains were all read from a single sample in a study of blood T cell repertoires in COVID-19. TCRdb's copy holds only in-frame clones and misses some; the assay was immunoSEQ multiplex PCR. Among 300,000 to 450,000 clones, over 75% were seen once, and the ten largest hold 8% to 13%. The sample taken for sequencing was peripheral blood. These receptors were obtained from a woman aged 25 to 39 with COVID-19, enrolled during active disease.

The chain employs TRBV7-3 and TRBJ2-1; a weak D match, TRBD2 (5 bases). CDR3 length equals 16 residues. Germline-derived CDR1 and CDR2 are SGHTA and FQGTGA. Trimming cost V 5 bases and J 0 bases, with 14 bases left between them. The CDR3 bases are TGTGCCAGCAGCCTCACCGGGATACGCTCCTACAATGAGCAGTTCTTC. Translating gives CASSLTGIRSYNEQFF.

This chain connects TRBV9 to TRBJ1-4; D remains ambiguous. The CDR3 length is 12 residues. V was shortened by 2 bases and J by 8 bases, with 7 bases between the two germline ends. CDR1 and CDR2 (germline): SGDLS, YYNGEE. CDR3 protein: CASSVRAEKLFF. In DNA form, the CDR3 reads TGTGCCAGCAGCGTGAGGGCCGAAAAACTGTTTTTT.

On this clone itself: Other DNA sequences in the same sample also yield this CDR3. V usage is TRBV5-4 and J usage is TRBJ1-2; 9 bases map to TRBD1. Trimming cost V 3 bases and J 1 base; bases outside gene matches: 7. Germline values: CDR1 SGHNT, CDR2 YYREEE (reference sequence). The CDR3 has 16 residues. CDR3: CASSSPGQGFNYGYTF. DNA of the CDR3: TGTGCCAGCAGCTCCCCGGGACAGGGATTTAACTATGGCTACACCTTC.

The chain employs TRBV5-6 and TRBJ1-5; 7 bases agree with TRBD1. The ends lost 1 base at V and 2 bases at J; junction bases unmatched: 9. Germline-derived CDR1 and CDR2 are SGHDT and YYEEEE. The CDR3 is made up of 17 amino acids. The DNA for the CDR3 is TGTGCCAGCAGCTTGAGGATTGGACAGGCGGGCAATCAGCCCCAGCATTTT. Translating gives CASSLRIGQAGNQPQHF.

The chain carries TRBV6-4 and TRBJ1-1; D is perhaps TRBD1 (5 bases). From germline, CDR1 is MRHNA and CDR2 SNTAGT. The V gene lost 5 bases and the J gene lost 5 bases, with 12 bases spanning the gap. This CDR3 region has 13 residues. CDR3 region: CASSYTSGTEAFF. The CDR3 DNA reads as TGTGCCAGCAGTTATACCTCAGGGACTGAAGCTTTCTTT.

This sequence joins TRBV28 and TRBJ2-5; 8 positions match TRBD2. CDR1 is MDHEN and CDR2 is SYDVKM in the germline V gene. This CDR3 is 15 amino acids long. V lost 4 bases, J lost 5 bases, and 9 bases stayed unmatched. DNA of the CDR3: TGTGCCAGCAGTTGGACTAGCCCGAGCGGGGAGACCCAGTACTTC. The encoded protein is CASSWTSPSGETQYF.

This rearrangement joins TRBV12-5 to TRBJ2-1; TRBD2 aligns across 7 bases. Losses at the gene ends were 7 bases for V and 5 bases for J; bases not matched to a gene: 8. Germline V gene lookup returns CDR1 LGHNT and CDR2 FRNRAP. The CDR3 covers 14 residues. The CDR3 is CASAIGLADNEQFF. CDR3 nucleotide sequence: TGTGCTAGTGCCATTGGGCTAGCGGACAATGAGCAGTTCTTC.

The rearrangement links TRBV29-1 to TRBJ1-2; 10 bases are a match to TRBD1. CDR3 length: 16 residues. Looked up from germline, CDR1 is SQVTM and CDR2 is ANQGSEA. V was pared by 3 bases and J by 0 bases, with 7 bases of the junction left unmatched. The chain's CDR3 is CSVEGTGTGANYGYTF. The DNA for the CDR3 is TGCAGCGTTGAGGGGACGGGGACAGGGGCTAACTATGGCTACACCTTC.

V is TRBV5-1 and J is TRBJ2-7, with unresolved D. CDR1 is SGHRS and CDR2 is YFSETQ in the germline V gene. Deletions cut 1 base from V and 6 bases from J, with 8 bases between. The CDR3 length is 12 residues. CDR3 loop: CASSLSGVEQYF. CDR3 sequence (DNA): TGCGCCAGCAGCTTGTCAGGCGTCGAGCAGTACTTC.

CDR3 nucleotide sequence: TGTGCCAGCAGCTTACAGGGCGGGACTAGCGGCGCGAACACCGGGGAGCTGTTTTTT. Amino acid sequence: CASSLQGGTSGANTGELFF. The chain recombines TRBV7-3 with TRBJ2-2; 11 bases align to TRBD2. V lost 2 bases and J lost 0; bases outside the gene matches: 8. CDR3 length: 19 amino acids. The germline V gene encodes CDR1 SGHTA and CDR2 FQGTGA.

The chain links TRBV5-1 to TRBJ2-7; D is possibly TRBD1 (6 bases). Trimming pared 4 bases from V and 5 bases from J, leaving 10 bases between. The CDR3 spans 12 residues. Germline lookup yields CDR1 SGHRS and CDR2 YFSETQ. DNA for the CDR3: TGCGCCAGCAGCACGGACAGCCACGAGCAGTACTTC. It is translated as CASSTDSHEQYF.

This clone has just one count. The chain employs TRBV5-4 and TRBJ2-3; 7 bases are a match to TRBD2. The CDR3 spans 15 residues. CDR1 is SGHNT, CDR2 YYREEE, per germline (reference sequence). J lost 1 base, V lost 4 bases, and 6 bases had no gene match. The CDR3 here is CASSPLREGTDTQYF. The CDR3 DNA reads as TGTGCCAGCAGCCCCCTCCGGGAGGGCACAGATACGCAGTATTTT. The whole variable domain, remainder taken from reference TRBV5-4 and TRBJ2-3, is ETGVTQSPTHLIKTRGQQVTLRCSSQSGHNTVSWYQQALGQGPQFIFQYYREEENGRGNFPPRFSGLQFPNYSSELNVNALELDDSALYLCASSPLREGTDTQYFGPGTRLTVL.

CDR3 sequence reads: CASSLTAYYEQYF. For the CDR3, the DNA is TGTGCCAGCAGCTTGACAGCGTACTACGAGCAGTACTTC. The chain combines TRBV11-3 with TRBJ2-7; a possible D gene is TRBD1 (5 bases). This CDR3 is 13 amino acids long. Per germline, CDR1 SGHNT and CDR2 YENEEA. V was trimmed by 3 bases and J by 3 bases, leaving 9 bases between them.

This clone appeared a single time. The chain carries TRBV7-2 and TRBJ2-7; D might be TRBD2 (5 bases). The ends were cut back, 4 bases at V and 3 bases at J, with 13 bases in the middle. Germline V lookup: CDR1 SGHTA, CDR2 FQGNSA. The CDR3 sequence is 14 residues long. CDR3 residues: CASSSYPTNYEQYF. CDR3 coding DNA: TGTGCCAGCAGCTCCTACCCGACTAACTACGAGCAGTACTTC.

This chain links TRBV30 with TRBJ2-3; D may be TRBD2 (6 bases). V lost 4 bases and J lost 8, with 19 bases in between. Germline V gives CDR1 GTSNPN, CDR2 SVGIG (reference sequence). The length of the CDR3 is 14 residues. CDR3 in amino acids: CAWTGTSPGPTQYF. The CDR3 nucleotides read TGTGCCTGGACTGGGACTTCCCCAGGTCCTACGCAGTATTTT.

The V gene is TRBV10-2, the J gene TRBJ2-3; D might be TRBD2 (6 bases). Germline CDR1 WSHSY, CDR2 SAAADI. V shed 5 bases and J shed 1 base, with 10 bases lying between them. This CDR3 has 14 amino acids. CDR3 in amino acids: CASSRSSGTDTQYF. CDR3 nucleotides: TGCGCCAGCAGTCGGTCTAGCGGCACAGATACGCAGTATTTT.

This clone was counted once. This chain connects TRBV14 to TRBJ2-1; D gene unclear. The CDR3 loop spans 15 amino acids. Trimming shortened V by 0 bases and J by 0 bases, and 6 bases separated the two germline ends. CDR1 is SGHDN and CDR2 is FVKESK in the germline V gene. CDR3 DNA: TGTGCCAGCAGCCAAGATATGAGCTCCTACAATGAGCAGTTCTTC. Its protein product is CASSQDMSSYNEQFF.